Listed here are 4 T cell receptor beta chains from one sample, sequenced in a study of blood T cell repertoires in COVID-19. Using immunoSEQ multiplex PCR, the repertoire was profiled, and TCRdb retains in-frame clones only, with some absent. The data show around 67,000 clones, roughly 81% seen once. The material sequenced was peripheral blood. These receptors all stem from a human donor in a cohort sampled during active COVID-19.

This chain joins TRBV21-1 and TRBJ2-1; the table assigns TRBD1, which was not confirmed against the DNA. TRBV21-1 is given as a pseudogene. The CDR3 is made up of 20 amino acids. CDR3 protein: CASSKVKGPGQGAGYNEQFF. CDR3 coding DNA: TGTGCCAGCAGCAAAGTAAAAGGCCCGGGACAGGGGGCCGGCTACAATGAGCAGTTCTTC.

V usage is TRBV13 and J usage is TRBJ2-3, with a weak D call TRBD2 (5 bases). The germline V gene encodes CDR1 PRHDT and CDR2 FYEKMQ (reference sequence). The CDR3 has 13 residues. V lost 5 bases, J lost 5 bases, and 11 bases lay in between. The CDR3 sequence is CASSRASGDTQYF. In DNA, the CDR3 is TGTGCCAGCAGCCGGGCGAGCGGAGATACGCAGTATTTT.

The V call is TRBV28, the J call TRBJ2-7, with 8 bases identical to TRBD2. CDR1 and CDR2 from the germline V gene are MDHEN and SYDVKM. The CDR3 spans 15 residues. The junction had 8 bases not matched to a gene; V was cut back by 6 bases and J by 1 base. The CDR3 DNA is TGTGCCAGCAGCTCAGGAAGCGGGGGTTCCTACGAGCAGTACTTC. Translating it yields CASSSGSGGSYEQYF.

This chain connects TRBV2 to TRBJ2-7; 9 nucleotides match TRBD2. The CDR3 runs to 14 residues. Germline lookup yields CDR1 SNHLY and CDR2 FYNNEI. Losses at the gene ends were 6 bases for V and 2 bases for J; bases not matched to a gene: 5. CDR3 in DNA: TGTGCCAGCAGGCAGCGGGAGGCTGCCTACGAGCAGTACTTC. As protein: CASRQREAAYEQYF.